Below, one TCR beta chain is given with its context. These data are taken from a study of blood T cell repertoires in COVID-19. Whole-study context: From the United States, Italy and Spain came samples of acute and convalescent COVID-19. In each case, the material was cDNA or gDNA derived from T cells, B-cell-depleted T cells, or PBMCs.

Authors' data handling: It was from reference gene primer amplification that nucleated cell counts were estimated. Sequenced by immunoSEQ multiplex PCR; TCRdb stores in-frame clones only, minus some. Clone size and V and J calls were adopted from that table, with D and trimming inferred from the DNA. The table lists approximately 300,000 clones, roughly 84% of them singletons. Trimming shortened V by 2 bases and J by 4 bases, and 15 bases separated the two germline ends. Germline V gene lookup returns CDR1 GTSNPN and CDR2 SVGIG (reference sequence). The CDR3 covers 15 residues. This TCR came from a human donor with COVID-19, enrolled during active disease. The donor label of this sample is uncertain. The rearrangement uses TRBV30 and TRBJ1-3; a weak D match, TRBD1 (6 bases). The specimen was peripheral blood. Here the CDR3 DNA reads TGTGCCTGGAGTCCGCTACAGGGTCTCGGAAACACCATATATTTT. This sequence encodes CAWSPLQGLGNTIYF.